This TCR beta chain was obtained from a study of blood T cells in healthy people across ages. Study results and caveats: Correlation between TCR beta diversity and naive T cell percentage was strong. The CMV status of each donor remained undetermined, and this could have confounded shifts in expanded clonotypes.

The second PCR ran about 6 to 12 cycles with a sample-barcoded 5' primer and J-beta primers. TCRdb called the 5' RACE reads again in MiXCR, with one record for every CDR3 protein. The table has under 700,000 distinct CDR3 sequences, more than 20% seen once. CDR3 size: 13 residues. The J segment lost 5 bases and the V segment lost 3 bases, leaving 5 bases of the junction unmatched. Germline V gene sequence: CDR1 DFQATT, CDR2 SNEGSKA (reference sequence). On this clonotype: Its antigen is undetermined.

These data are also associated with another study on T cells of mothers and their children. That report adds: Each mother gave over 8 million TCR beta CDR3 reads; each child, a few million.

The chain couples TRBV20-1 to TRBJ2-5, with 8 bases fitting TRBD1. The sequence came from a boy aged 5-17 years in good health. Sequencing input: blood. In DNA form, the CDR3 reads TGCAGTGCTAGGCGGACAGGGAGGGAGACCCAGTACTTC. Protein sequence: CSARRTGRETQYF.